Below are 8 T cell receptor beta chains sequenced from a single sample in a study of cytomegalovirus exposure and HLA in healthy donors. A multiplex PCR was run with 60 Vbeta primers and 13 Jbeta primers. This table comes from immunoSEQ multiplex PCR, and its TCRdb copy is limited to in-frame clones, with some not included. The repertoire holds about 79,000 clones, with roughly two thirds as singletons. Sequencing used PBMCs. Every receptor here comes from a woman aged 45-59 years in good health and CMV-seropositive.

The V and J genes are TRBV7-9 and TRBJ2-7; 9 nucleotides match TRBD1. V lost 5 bases, J lost 4 bases, and 6 bases stayed unmatched. Germline V gene data show CDR1 as SEHNR and CDR2 as FQNEAQ (reference sequence). The CDR3 spans 14 residues. CDR3 sequence reads: CASSEGGQGYEQYV. The CDR3 coding sequence is TGTGCCAGCAGCGAAGGGGGACAGGGTTACGAGCAGTACGTC.

This chain joins TRBV9 and TRBJ2-3; D call uncertain. The germline V and J ends were trimmed by 2 bases and 2 bases, with 6 bases remaining between them. The CDR3 is 13 residues long. Germline V gives CDR1 SGDLS, CDR2 YYNGEE. The CDR3 protein is CASSVDFTDTQYF. DNA for the CDR3: TGTGCCAGCAGCGTCGACTTCACAGATACGCAGTATTTT.

This clone was counted once. V is TRBV13 and J is TRBJ2-7, with TRBD2 matching 12 bases. Per germline, CDR1 PRHDT and CDR2 FYEKMQ (reference sequence). This CDR3 has 17 amino acids. Losses at the gene ends were 2 bases for V and 2 bases for J; bases not matched to a gene: 7. This CDR3 is CASSLTTSGGPAYEQYF. CDR3 in DNA: TGTGCCAGCAGCTTAACGACTAGCGGGGGCCCCGCCTACGAGCAGTACTTC.

The chain carries TRBV5-1 and TRBJ1-1; D is undetermined. V shed 0 bases and J shed 3 bases, with 9 bases lying between them. This CDR3 has 14 residues. Germline assignment: CDR1 SGHRS and CDR2 YFSETQ. CDR3 DNA sequence: TGCGCCAGCAGCTTGGGAGTTACGGACACTGAAGCTTTCTTT. Translation: CASSLGVTDTEAFF. The variable domain in full, completed from reference TRBV5-1 and TRBJ1-1, reads KAGVTQTPRYLIKTRGQQVTLSCSPISGHRSVSWYQQTPGQGLQFLFEYFSETQRNKGNFPGRFSGRQFSNSRSEMNVSTLELGDSALYLCASSLGVTDTEAFFGQGTRLTVV.

The rearrangement joins TRBV6-5 to TRBJ1-2, with 10 bases matching TRBD1. Germline CDR1 is MNHEY and CDR2 is SVGAGI. CDR3 length: 16 residues. Trimming took 4 bases from V and 4 from J; bases not matched to a gene: 9. The CDR3, as DNA: TGTGCCAGCAGTTCCTGGGACAGGGGAAGGCTCTATGGCTACACCTTC. As protein: CASSSWDRGRLYGYTF.

This chain joins TRBV28 and TRBJ1-4, with 9 bases matching TRBD1. This CDR3 has 16 residues. CDR1 is MDHEN, CDR2 SYDVKM, per germline. The J segment lost 8 bases and the V segment lost 3 bases, leaving 10 bases of the junction unmatched. The DNA of the CDR3 is TGTGCCAGCAGTTTCGGGTGGGACAGGGTTAACGAAAAACTGTTTTTT. Its translation is CASSFGWDRVNEKLFF.

The chain carries TRBV18 and TRBJ2-1; perhaps TRBD2 as D (7 bases). This CDR3 has 17 residues. Germline V gene data show CDR1 as KGHSH and CDR2 as LQKENI. V lost 6 bases to trimming and J lost 0 bases, with 18 bases between them. DNA for the CDR3: TGTGCCAGCTCCAAAAGCGCGGGGGCCGGCTCCTACAATGAGCAGTTCTTC. This translates into CASSKSAGAGSYNEQFF.

The CDR3 spells CASRRWQGIGGNTIYF. For the CDR3, the DNA is TGTGCCAGTCGCCGTTGGCAGGGAATTGGCGGAAACACCATATATTTT. The V gene is TRBV19, the J gene TRBJ1-3, with D maybe TRBD1 (5 bases). CDR1 and CDR2 from the germline V gene are LNHDA and SQIVND (reference sequence). This CDR3 is built from 16 residues. The ends were cut back, 8 bases at V and 4 bases at J, with 21 bases in the middle.